The 30 T cell receptor beta chains below all came from one sample that was sequenced in a study of T cell responses to AZD1222 COVID-19 vaccine. Using immunoSEQ multiplex PCR, the repertoire was profiled, and TCRdb retains in-frame clones only, with some absent. The data show 150,000 to 200,000 clones, about 92% seen once. Sequences were derived from peripheral blood, sampled on day 0 of AZD1222 vaccination. Receptors were obtained from an adult in good health.

J is TRBJ1-4 and V is TRBV2, with a possible D match to TRBD1 (5 bases). The CDR3 sequence is 15 residues long. CDR1 and CDR2 (germline): SNHLY, FYNNEI. Trimming shortened V by 6 bases and J by 3 bases, and 14 bases separated the two germline ends. The CDR3 DNA follows: TGTGCCAGCAGAGACCGGGACCAACCTAATGAAAAACTGTTTTTT. This encodes CASRDRDQPNEKLFF.

J is TRBJ1-3 and V is TRBV11-3; the D is unclear. CDR3 length equals 13 residues. Trimming shortened V by 0 bases and J by 6 bases, and 6 bases separated the two germline ends. Germline CDR1 SGHNT, CDR2 YENEEA. In DNA, the CDR3 is TGTGCCAGCAGCTTAGATCGGACAAACACCATATATTTT. Its protein product is CASSLDRTNTIYF.

The chain's CDR3 is CASKRARGLYGYTF. CDR3 DNA: TGTGCCAGCAAAAGAGCCCGAGGGCTCTATGGCTACACCTTC. The V and J genes are TRBV6-5 and TRBJ1-2; no firm D call. Trimming removed 7 bases at V and 4 bases at J, with 16 bases between. Germline V gene lookup returns CDR1 MNHEY and CDR2 SVGAGI. This CDR3 contains 14 residues.

This clone appeared once. The rearrangement joins TRBV27 to TRBJ1-1; D remains ambiguous. V was clipped by 7 bases and J by 3 bases, with 15 bases between them. The CDR3 sequence is 14 residues long. Germline-derived CDR1 and CDR2 are MNHEY and SMNVEV (reference sequence). The CDR3: CASIRGPEDTEAFF. The CDR3 DNA reads TGTGCCAGCATCCGGGGTCCCGAGGACACTGAAGCTTTCTTT.

This clone was detected only once. The gene calls are TRBV28 and TRBJ2-7, with 16 bases that match TRBD2. After removal of 6 bases from V and 2 bases from J, the junction contained 4 bases not matched to a gene. CDR1 is MDHEN, CDR2 SYDVKM, per germline. The CDR3 runs to 16 residues. The CDR3: CASRGTSGGVTYEQYF. The CDR3 DNA reads TGTGCCAGCAGAGGGACTAGCGGGGGGGTTACCTACGAGCAGTACTTC. The full variable domain, in which reference TRBV28 and TRBJ2-7 provide the parts outside the CDR3, is DVKVTQSSRYLVKRTGEKVFLECVQDMDHENMFWYRQDPGLGLRLIYFSYDVKMKEKGDIPEGYSVSREKKERFSLILESASTNQTSMYLCASRGTSGGVTYEQYFGPGTRLTVT.

The sample holds a few counts of this clone. The chain recombines TRBV7-9 with TRBJ2-7; D may be TRBD1 (6 bases). The CDR3 totals 16 residues. Germline V lookup: CDR1 SEHNR, CDR2 FQNEAQ (reference sequence). Trimming stripped 1 base from V and 4 bases from J, with 17 bases between. This CDR3 reads CASSLGFDRRGYEQYF. CDR3 DNA sequence: TGTGCCAGCAGCTTAGGTTTTGACAGGCGTGGATACGAGCAGTACTTC. The variable domain in full, with the rest retrieved from reference TRBV7-9 and TRBJ2-7, is DTGVSQNPRHKITKRGQNVTFRCDPISEHNRLYWYRQTLGQGPEFLTYFQNEAQLEKSRLLSDRFSAERPKGSFSTLEIQRTEQGDSAMYLCASSLGFDRRGYEQYFGPGTRLTVT.

V gene TRBV5-1 combines with J gene TRBJ1-1; D possibly corresponds to TRBD1 (6 bases). The V gene's germline CDR1 is SGHRS and CDR2 YFSETQ. The CDR3 sequence is 12 residues long. V was shortened by 4 bases and J by 10 bases, with 14 bases between the two germline ends. The CDR3 loop is CASSLGAERAFF. The DNA for the CDR3 is TGCGCCAGCAGCCTGGGGGCCGAAAGAGCTTTCTTT.

The V call is TRBV5-6, the J call TRBJ1-1; no clear D gene. Germline assignment: CDR1 SGHDT and CDR2 YYEEEE. This CDR3 comprises 11 residues. With 4 bases removed from V and 0 bases from J, the gap between germline ends came to 1 base. The chain's CDR3 is CASSMNTEAFF. In DNA form, the CDR3 reads TGTGCCAGCAGCATGAACACTGAAGCTTTCTTT.

DNA of the CDR3: TGTGCCAGCAGCCCCGGGACTCAGAACAATGAGCAGTTCTTC. Its translation is CASSPGTQNNEQFF. V is TRBV3-1 (or the pseudogene TRBV3-2) and J is TRBJ2-1; D may be TRBD2 (6 bases). V was trimmed by 4 bases and J by 5 bases, leaving 12 bases between them. From germline, CDR1 is LGHDT and CDR2 YNNKEL (reference sequence). The length of the CDR3 is 14 residues.

This chain links TRBV23-1 with TRBJ2-2, with D possibly TRBD2 on 6 matching bases. TRBV23-1 is flagged as an ORF with uncertain function. V lost 9 bases to trimming and J lost 5 bases, with 13 bases between them. The length of the CDR3 is 13 residues. The CDR3 nucleotides are TGCGCCAGAAATAGGCGGGGAACCGGGGAGCTGTTTTTT. It is translated as CARNRRGTGELFF.

The chain links TRBV12-3 or TRBV12-4 to TRBJ1-2; D is unresolved. The length of the CDR3 is 13 residues. Trimming stripped 9 bases from V and 8 bases from J, with 19 bases between. CDR3 protein: CASTEVAGYGYTF. For the CDR3, the DNA is TGTGCCAGTACTGAGGTCGCTGGTTACGGCTACACCTTC.

J is TRBJ1-1 and V is TRBV28; 7 bases fit TRBD1. The J segment lost 4 bases and the V segment lost 1 base, leaving 3 bases of the junction unmatched. The CDR3 extends over 14 amino acids. CDR1 and CDR2 from the germline V gene are MDHEN and SYDVKM. The CDR3 sequence: CASSLSQGVTEAFF. The DNA of the CDR3 is TGTGCCAGCAGTTTATCCCAGGGGGTCACTGAAGCTTTCTTT.

The gene calls are TRBV19 and TRBJ2-1, with D unclear. Germline V gene data show CDR1 as LNHDA and CDR2 as SQIVND (reference sequence). The CDR3 spans 13 residues. Trimming removed 5 bases at V and 4 bases at J, with 9 bases between. Here the CDR3 DNA reads TGTGCCAGTAGTGTTGGGCTGTACAATGAGCAGTTCTTC. As protein: CASSVGLYNEQFF.

The rearrangement joins TRBV6-5 to TRBJ1-2, with 7 bases that match TRBD1. CDR1 and CDR2 (germline): MNHEY, SVGAGI. This CDR3 has 15 amino acids. J gave up 13 bases and V 5 bases, and 19 bases lay outside the gene matches. The CDR3 protein is CASSQGTAGSYRFTF. The CDR3 DNA reads as TGTGCCAGCAGTCAGGGGACAGCAGGGTCCTATAGGTTCACCTTC.

V gene TRBV19 combines with J gene TRBJ2-6, with D possibly being TRBD1 (5 bases). CDR1 LNHDA and CDR2 SQIVND come from the germline V gene (reference sequence). The CDR3 extends over 13 amino acids. V dropped 10 bases and J dropped 4 bases, with 11 bases sitting between them. The CDR3 is CATAGNGANVLTF. As DNA, the CDR3 is TGTGCCACTGCAGGGAACGGGGCCAACGTCCTGACTTTC.

The chain recombines TRBV7-9 with TRBJ1-6, with no clear D. The germline V and J ends were trimmed by 5 bases and 9 bases, with 11 bases remaining between them. The CDR3 consists of 13 residues. CDR1 is SEHNR, CDR2 FQNEAQ, per germline (reference sequence). DNA for the CDR3: TGTGCCAGCAGCCCCCCCATAGGTTCACCCCTCCACTTT. It specifies CASSPPIGSPLHF.

The chain joins TRBV7-9 to TRBJ1-2, with no clear D. CDR1 and CDR2 (germline): SEHNR, FQNEAQ (reference sequence). Trimming removed 5 bases from V and 4 bases from J, with 17 bases in between. This CDR3 is 15 amino acids long. In DNA form, the CDR3 reads TGTGCCAGCAGCCCAAAAATTCCCAGTCTCTATGGCTACACCTTC. It yields the protein CASSPKIPSLYGYTF.

V gene TRBV29-1 combines with J gene TRBJ2-1; no reliable D call. Trimming shortened V by 1 base and J by 8 bases, and 18 bases separated the two germline ends. Germline lookup yields CDR1 SQVTM and CDR2 ANQGSEA. The CDR3 sequence is 15 residues long. CDR3 sequence (DNA): TGCAGCGTTGAAGGTCGGCGTGCCGCTTTCGATGAGCAGTTCTTC. Protein sequence: CSVEGRRAAFDEQFF.

The chain couples TRBV6-5 to TRBJ1-5, with D hard to call. The CDR3 runs to 12 residues. Germline V CDR1 and CDR2: MNHEY, SVGAGI. V dropped 6 bases and J dropped 4 bases, with 7 bases sitting between them. CDR3 nucleotides: TGTGCCAGCAGCAAAGGTAATCAGCCCCAGCATTTT. Residues: CASSKGNQPQHF.

With regard to this clone: One end of the junction does not line up with germline, which may come from a read error. This sequence joins TRBV28 and TRBJ1-5, with unresolved D. Per germline, CDR1 MDHEN and CDR2 SYDVKM. The CDR3 consists of 12 residues. CDR3 sequence (DNA): TGTGCCAGCAGTTTCGGTAATCAACCCCAGCATTTT. It specifies CASSFGNQPQHF.

The gene calls are TRBV18 and TRBJ2-7, with D possibly being TRBD1 (5 bases). CDR1 KGHSH and CDR2 LQKENI come from the germline V gene. The CDR3 spans 12 residues. The V gene lost 6 bases and the J gene lost 3 bases, with 9 bases spanning the gap. The CDR3 DNA follows: TGTGCCAGCTCGAGACAGAACTACGAGCAGTACTTC. Translating it yields CASSRQNYEQYF.

This clone was counted once. The chain recombines TRBV5-1 with TRBJ2-2; 12 bases are shared with TRBD2. This CDR3 contains 17 residues. Germline trimming cut 3 bases from V and 3 bases from J; bases unmatched to any gene: 6. The germline V gene encodes CDR1 SGHRS and CDR2 YFSETQ. CDR3 sequence: CASSSWTSGVDTGELFF. The CDR3 DNA follows: TGCGCCAGCAGCTCCTGGACTAGCGGGGTGGACACCGGGGAGCTGTTTTTT.

The chain is built from TRBV9 and TRBJ1-1; 9 positions agree with TRBD1. Germline V gene data show CDR1 as SGDLS and CDR2 as YYNGEE. The CDR3 totals 16 residues. The V gene end was trimmed by 0 bases and the J gene end by 0 bases; junction bases not matched to a gene: 3. For the CDR3, the DNA is TGTGCCAGCAGCGTAGGGGACAGGGCCTTGAACACTGAAGCTTTCTTT. As protein: CASSVGDRALNTEAFF.

The rearrangement links TRBV12-2 to TRBJ1-2; no check of the table's D call, TRBD1, against the DNA was made. TRBV12-2 is marked as a pseudogene. The CDR3 is 14 amino acids. In nucleotides, the CDR3 is TGTGCAAGTCGCACTACAGACAGGGGTAGTGGCTACACCTTC. Its translation is CASRTTDRGSGYTF.

The gene calls are TRBV28 and TRBJ1-6; TRBD1 might be the D (5 bases). In germline, CDR1 is MDHEN, CDR2 SYDVKM. CDR3 size: 14 residues. V was cut by 3 bases and J by 7 bases, with 10 bases left in between. CDR3 residues: CASSFGGRNSPLHF. In DNA, the CDR3 is TGTGCCAGCAGTTTCGGGGGTCGAAATTCACCCCTCCACTTT.

This chain uses TRBV4-2 with TRBJ2-7; no clear D gene. Deletions cut 0 bases from V and 6 bases from J, with 15 bases between. The CDR3 runs to 15 residues. Germline lookup yields CDR1 LGHNA and CDR2 YNFKEQ. CDR3 DNA: TGTGCCAGCAGCCAAGAGTCACGCTCTAGGGTCGAGCAGTACTTC. Translated, it gives CASSQESRSRVEQYF.

The chain employs TRBV19 and TRBJ2-3; no firm D call. Germline CDR1 LNHDA, CDR2 SQIVND (reference sequence). V lost 9 bases and J 6 bases, leaving 16 bases between the germline ends. CDR3 length equals 13 residues. In DNA, the CDR3 is TGTGCCAGCGGGCGTGGGGTCCGGGATACGCAGTATTTT. This gives the protein CASGRGVRDTQYF.

V and J are TRBV11-2 and TRBJ1-2; D possibly corresponds to TRBD1 (5 bases). The CDR3 totals 15 residues. Germline values: CDR1 SGHAT, CDR2 FQNNGV. Trimming pared 5 bases from V and 4 bases from J, leaving 17 bases between. CDR3 nucleotides: TGTGCCAGCAGCGCGGGATCGACAGTCACCTATGGCTACACCTTC. Its translation is CASSAGSTVTYGYTF.

This CDR3 is CASKGQGDEQYF. The CDR3 region has the DNA TGTGCCAGCAAGGGACAGGGAGACGAGCAGTACTTC. The chain employs TRBV27 and TRBJ2-7; 9 nucleotides match TRBD1. The CDR3 extends over 12 amino acids. V was pared by 7 bases and J by 5 bases, with 3 bases of the junction left unmatched. Germline CDR1 and CDR2: MNHEY and SMNVEV (reference sequence).

Points on this clone: One junction end does not reproduce the germline sequence, and a read error may be involved. V gene TRBV19 combines with J gene TRBJ1-5, with 7 bases aligning to TRBD1. The CDR3 length is 14 residues. Germline V gene sequence: CDR1 LNHDA, CDR2 SQIVND (reference sequence). The CDR3 here is CASSTDRVQSQADF. DNA for the CDR3: TGTGCCAGTAGTACCGACAGGGTCCAGTCGCAAGCTGATTTT.